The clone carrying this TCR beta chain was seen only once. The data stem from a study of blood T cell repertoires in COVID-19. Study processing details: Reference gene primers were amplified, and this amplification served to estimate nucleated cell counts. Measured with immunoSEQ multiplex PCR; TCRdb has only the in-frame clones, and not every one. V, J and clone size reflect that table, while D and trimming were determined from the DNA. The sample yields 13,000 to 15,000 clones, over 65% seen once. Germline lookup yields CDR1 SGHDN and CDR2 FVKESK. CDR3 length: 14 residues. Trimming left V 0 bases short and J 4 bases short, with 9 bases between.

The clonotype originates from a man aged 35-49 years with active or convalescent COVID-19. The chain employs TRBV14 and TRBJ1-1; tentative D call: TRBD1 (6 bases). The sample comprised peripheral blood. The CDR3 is CASSQDWGRTEAFF. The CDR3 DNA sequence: TGTGCCAGCAGCCAAGATTGGGGGCGCACTGAAGCTTTCTTT. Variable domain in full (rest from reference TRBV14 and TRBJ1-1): EAGVTQFPSHSVIEKGQTVTLRCDPISGHDNLYWYRRVMGKEIKFLLHFVKESKQDESGMPNNRFLAERTGGTYSTLKVQPAELEDSGVYFCASSQDWGRTEAFFGQGTRLTVV.